This T cell receptor beta chain was profiled in a study of blood T cell repertoires in COVID-19. Overall study: Sample material is recorded as cDNA or gDNA derived from T cells, B-cell-depleted T cells, or PBMCs.

Per germline, CDR1 KGHSH and CDR2 LQKENI. The ends lost 4 bases at V and 0 bases at J; junction bases unmatched: 4. The CDR3 extends over 15 amino acids. As processed by the authors: Amplifying reference gene primers gave estimates of nucleated cell counts. Only in-frame clones appear in the TCRdb table, and some are missing; sequencing was by immunoSEQ multiplex PCR. The DNA was the basis for D and trimming; V, J and clone size are from that table. The profile covers approximately 260,000 clones, with approximately 88% appearing a single time and around 2.1% taken by the ten largest. This rearrangement joins TRBV18 to TRBJ1-1; TRBD1 aligns across 8 bases. The receptor's source is a man in his fifties or sixties with acute or convalescent COVID-19. Sequenced: peripheral blood. The CDR3 spells CASSHSQGVNTEAFF. Written as DNA, the CDR3 is TGTGCCAGCTCACATTCACAGGGGGTGAACACTGAAGCTTTCTTT.